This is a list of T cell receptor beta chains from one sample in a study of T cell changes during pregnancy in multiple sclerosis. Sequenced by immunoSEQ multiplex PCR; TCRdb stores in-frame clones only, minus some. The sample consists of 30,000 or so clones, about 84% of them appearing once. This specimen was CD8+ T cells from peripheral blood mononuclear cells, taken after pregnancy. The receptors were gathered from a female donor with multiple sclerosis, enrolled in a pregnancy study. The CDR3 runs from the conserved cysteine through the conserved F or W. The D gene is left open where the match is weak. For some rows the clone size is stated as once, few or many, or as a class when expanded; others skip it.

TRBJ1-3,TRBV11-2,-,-,TGTGCCAGCAGCCCCTGGGGCGCTGGAAACACCATATATTTT,CASSPWGAGNTIYF
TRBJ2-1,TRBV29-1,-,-,TGCAGCGTTGAATCTTGGGCCAGCCTAAGCATTAGGGGTTCCTACAATGAGCAGTTCTTC,CSVESWASLSIRGSYNEQFF
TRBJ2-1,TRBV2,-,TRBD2,TGTGCCAGCGAAAGCGGGGGGGCTCGTAATGAGCAGTTCTTC,CASESGGARNEQFF
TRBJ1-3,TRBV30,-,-,TGTGCCTGGAATTTACCAGGATGGGGCTTCTCTGGAAACACCATATATTTT,CAWNLPGWGFSGNTIYF
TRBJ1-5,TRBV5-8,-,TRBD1,TGTGCCAGCAGTCCGGGACAGGGGGTTCGCAGCAATCAGCCCCAGCATTTT,CASSPGQGVRSNQPQHF
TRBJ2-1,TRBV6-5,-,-,TGTGCCAGCAGTTACTCGTTGCGGAACTCCTACAATGAGCAGTTCTTC,CASSYSLRNSYNEQFF
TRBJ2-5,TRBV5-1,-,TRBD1,TGCGCCAGCAGCTCCTCCGGGACAGTAGAGACCCAGTACTTC,CASSSSGTVETQYF
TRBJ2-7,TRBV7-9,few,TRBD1,TGTGCCAGCAGCCGCCCGACAGGGATATCCTACGAGCAGTACTTC,CASSRPTGISYEQYF
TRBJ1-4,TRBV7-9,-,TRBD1,TGTGCCAGCAGCTTAGGCGGGACAGGGAAAGATGAAAAACTGTTTTTT,CASSLGGTGKDEKLFF
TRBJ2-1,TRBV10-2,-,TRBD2,TGCGCCAGCACCCGACTAGCGGGGAGTTACAATGAGCAGTTCTTC,CASTRLAGSYNEQFF
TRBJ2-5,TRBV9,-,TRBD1,TGTGCCAGCAGCGCCTCCGGGACAGGGGAAGAGACCCAGTACTTC,CASSASGTGEETQYF
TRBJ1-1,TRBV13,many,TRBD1,TGTGCCAGCAGCGATAGACAGGGAGGTGGGTACACTGAAGCTTTCTTT,CASSDRQGGGYTEAFF
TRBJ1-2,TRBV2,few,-,TGTGCCAGCAGTGACGGGGAGTACACCTTC,CASSDGEYTF
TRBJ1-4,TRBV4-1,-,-,TGCGCCAGCAGCCAAGGTTTCAGGGGCTGGGCTAATGAAAAACTGTTTTTT,CASSQGFRGWANEKLFF
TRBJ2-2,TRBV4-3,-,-,TGCGCCAGCAGCCAAGCCCCAGGGTGGGACACCGGGGAGCTGTTTTTT,CASSQAPGWDTGELFF
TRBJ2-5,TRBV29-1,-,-,TGCAGCGTTGAAGGGGGGGATATAAGGGAGACCCAGTACTTC,CSVEGGDIRETQYF
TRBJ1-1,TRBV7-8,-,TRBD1,TGTGCCAGCAGCCGGGGACAGGGTGCCACTGAAGCTTTCTTT,CASSRGQGATEAFF
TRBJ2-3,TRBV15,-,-,TGTGCCACCAGCAGACCCTCAGGGACAGATACGCAGTATTTT,CATSRPSGTDTQYF
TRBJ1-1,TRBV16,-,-,TGTGCCAGCAGCCAATGGGGGGGCGGGGAAGCTTTCTTT,CASSQWGGGEAFF
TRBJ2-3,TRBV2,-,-,TGTGCCAGCAGTGGTTACGAGGGCCCCACAGATACGCAGTATTTT,CASSGYEGPTDTQYF
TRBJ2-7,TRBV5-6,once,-,TGTGCCAGCAGCTTGGATCTCCACGAGCAGTACTTC,CASSLDLHEQYF
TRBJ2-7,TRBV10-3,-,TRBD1,TGTGCCATCAGTGAGGGGACAGGGTACGAGCAGTACTTC,CAISEGTGYEQYF
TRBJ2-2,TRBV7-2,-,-,TGTGCCAGCAGCCCGCTAGGTCCCGGGGAGCTGTTTTTT,CASSPLGPGELFF
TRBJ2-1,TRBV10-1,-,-,TGCGCCAGCAGTGAGCTATCCTACAATGAGCAGTTCTTC,CASSELSYNEQFF
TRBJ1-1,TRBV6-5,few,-,TGTGCCAGCAGTTACACAGAGATGATGAACACTGAAGCTTTCTTT,CASSYTEMMNTEAFF
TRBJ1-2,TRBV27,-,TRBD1,TGTGCCAGCAGCCCTCAGGGGGGCATTTTGATCGCTAACTATGGCTACACCTTC,CASSPQGGILIANYGYTF
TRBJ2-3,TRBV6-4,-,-,TGTGCCAGCAGTGACTCGGCGGGGGCCACAGATACGCAGTATTTT,CASSDSAGATDTQYF
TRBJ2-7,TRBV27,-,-,TGTGCCAGCAGTTTCGGCCACCAGACAGCCTACTACGAGCAGTACTTC,CASSFGHQTAYYEQYF
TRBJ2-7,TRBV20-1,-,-,TGCAGTGCTAGAGACAACTACGAGCAGTACTTC,CSARDNYEQYF
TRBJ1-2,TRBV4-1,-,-,TGCGCCAGCAGCCCCCTCGAAGGGGACTTGGGGCTTGGCTACACCTTC,CASSPLEGDLGLGYTF
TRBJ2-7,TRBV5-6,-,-,TGTGCCAGCAGCCGAGAGGTAATCTACGAGCAGTACTTC,CASSREVIYEQYF
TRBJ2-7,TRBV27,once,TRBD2,TGTGCCAGCAAAATAGCGGGGGCCCCTTACGAGCAGTACTTC,CASKIAGAPYEQYF
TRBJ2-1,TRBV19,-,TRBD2,TGTGCCAGTAGTATAGATCGCGGCGGGGGGGCGGAGTACAATGAGCAGTTCTTC,CASSIDRGGGAEYNEQFF
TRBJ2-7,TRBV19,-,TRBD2,TGTGCCAGTAGTTCGCGGGGGGCGGCCTACGAGCAGTACTTC,CASSSRGAAYEQYF
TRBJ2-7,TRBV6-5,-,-,TGTGCCAGCAGTTATTACACGGACACGTCCTACGAGCAGTACTTC,CASSYYTDTSYEQYF
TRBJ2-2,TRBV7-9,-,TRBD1,TGTGCCAGCAGCTTAGGAGCCGAGGGGGCGCTCCGGGAGCTGTTTTTT,CASSLGAEGALRELFF
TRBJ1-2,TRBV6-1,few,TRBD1,TGTGCCAGCAGTGGGCGGGACAGCGATGGCTACACCTTC,CASSGRDSDGYTF
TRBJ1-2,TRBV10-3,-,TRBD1,TGTGCCATCAGTGAGTCCCCAGGGCAGGGGGCTCACTATGGCTACACCTTC,CAISESPGQGAHYGYTF
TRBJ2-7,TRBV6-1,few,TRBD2,TGTGCCAGCAGTGGATCCGACCGCTCGCAGGGAGGGGAATCCTCCGAGCAGTACTTC,CASSGSDRSQGGESSEQYF
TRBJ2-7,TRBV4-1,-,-,TGCGCCAGCAGCCAGGCCAGGGGTGGCGAGCAGTACTTC,CASSQARGGEQYF
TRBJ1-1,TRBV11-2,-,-,TGTGCCAGCAGCTTGGGTTACAGGGATTCCTATGGGACTGAAGCTTTCTTT,CASSLGYRDSYGTEAFF
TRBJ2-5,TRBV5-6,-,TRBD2,TGTGCCAGCAGCTGGGGGGGGAACCAAGAGACCCAGTACTTC,CASSWGGNQETQYF
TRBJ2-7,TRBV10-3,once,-,TGTGCCATCAGTGAGTCACTGGGAGTCCACGAGCAGTACTTC,CAISESLGVHEQYF
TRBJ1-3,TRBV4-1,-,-,TGCGCCAGCAGCCCATCCCCGGGAAGAGGGTCTGGAAACACCATATATTTT,CASSPSPGRGSGNTIYF
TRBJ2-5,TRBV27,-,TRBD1,TGTGCCAGCAGTTTGACAGGGGGTCCGGAGACCCAGTACTTC,CASSLTGGPETQYF
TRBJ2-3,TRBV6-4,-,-,TGTGCCAGCAGTGAAGGGGACACAGATACGCAGTATTTT,CASSEGDTDTQYF
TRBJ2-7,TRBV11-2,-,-,TGTGCCAGCAGCTTGTTGACTAGAGGTGAGCAGTACTTC,CASSLLTRGEQYF
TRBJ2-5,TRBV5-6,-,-,TGTGCCAGCAGCGGAGGGACCGCCGTTGGGACCCAGTACTTC,CASSGGTAVGTQYF
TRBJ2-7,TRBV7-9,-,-,TGTGCCAGCAGCTTAGCGGCGGATAGGGGATACGAGCAGTACTTC,CASSLAADRGYEQYF
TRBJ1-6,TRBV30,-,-,TGTGCCTGGGTCCAGTCGGGTCATTCACCCCTCCACTTT,CAWVQSGHSPLHF